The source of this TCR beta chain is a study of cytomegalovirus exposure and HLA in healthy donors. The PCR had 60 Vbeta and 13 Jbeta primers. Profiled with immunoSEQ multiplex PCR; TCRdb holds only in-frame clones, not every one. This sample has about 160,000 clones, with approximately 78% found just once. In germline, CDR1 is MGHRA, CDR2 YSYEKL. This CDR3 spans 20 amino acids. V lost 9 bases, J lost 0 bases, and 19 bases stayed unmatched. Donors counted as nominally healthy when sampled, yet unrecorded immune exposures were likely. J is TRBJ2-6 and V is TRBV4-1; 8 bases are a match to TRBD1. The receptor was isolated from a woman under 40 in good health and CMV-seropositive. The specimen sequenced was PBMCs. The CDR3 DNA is TGCGCCAGGACGTTCAAAAGTGAGACAGGGGAACTCTCTGGGGCCAACGTCCTGACTTTC. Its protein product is CARTFKSETGELSGANVLTF.